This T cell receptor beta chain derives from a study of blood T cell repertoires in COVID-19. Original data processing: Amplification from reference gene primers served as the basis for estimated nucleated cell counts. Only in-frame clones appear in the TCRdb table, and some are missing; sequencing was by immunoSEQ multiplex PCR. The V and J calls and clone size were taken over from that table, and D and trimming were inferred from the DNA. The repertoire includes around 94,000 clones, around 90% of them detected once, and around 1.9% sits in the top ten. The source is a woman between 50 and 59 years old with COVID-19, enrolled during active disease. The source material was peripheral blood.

CDR3 protein: CSASYPSGGTLNEQFF. In nucleotides, the CDR3 is TGCAGTGCTAGTTACCCTAGCGGGGGGACCCTCAATGAGCAGTTCTTC. The chain carries TRBV20-1 and TRBJ2-1, with 11 bases that match TRBD2. CDR3 length equals 16 residues. Looked up from germline, CDR1 is DFQATT and CDR2 is SNEGSKA (reference sequence). The V gene end was trimmed by 3 bases and the J gene end by 6 bases; junction bases not matched to a gene: 10.